This TCR beta chain emerged from a study of cytomegalovirus exposure and HLA in healthy donors. J lost 8 bases, V lost 5 bases, and 9 bases had no gene match. The CDR3 has 15 amino acids. Germline V lookup: CDR1 SGHTA, CDR2 FQGNSA. PCR primers comprised 60 Vbeta and 13 Jbeta primers. Profiling relied on immunoSEQ multiplex PCR, and the TCRdb table lists in-frame clones only, not all of them. The sample holds about 160,000 clones, 60% to 80% seen once. This clone was seen more than once but under ten times. The chain recombines TRBV7-2 with TRBJ1-4; the match to TRBD1 covers 9 bases. Material for sequencing was PBMCs. This TCR was recovered from a man between 60 and 75 years old in good health and CMV-seronegative. CDR3 sequence (DNA): TGTGCCAGCAGCATATCCGGGACAGGGCGAGAAAAACTGTTTTTT. Protein sequence: CASSISGTGREKLFF.